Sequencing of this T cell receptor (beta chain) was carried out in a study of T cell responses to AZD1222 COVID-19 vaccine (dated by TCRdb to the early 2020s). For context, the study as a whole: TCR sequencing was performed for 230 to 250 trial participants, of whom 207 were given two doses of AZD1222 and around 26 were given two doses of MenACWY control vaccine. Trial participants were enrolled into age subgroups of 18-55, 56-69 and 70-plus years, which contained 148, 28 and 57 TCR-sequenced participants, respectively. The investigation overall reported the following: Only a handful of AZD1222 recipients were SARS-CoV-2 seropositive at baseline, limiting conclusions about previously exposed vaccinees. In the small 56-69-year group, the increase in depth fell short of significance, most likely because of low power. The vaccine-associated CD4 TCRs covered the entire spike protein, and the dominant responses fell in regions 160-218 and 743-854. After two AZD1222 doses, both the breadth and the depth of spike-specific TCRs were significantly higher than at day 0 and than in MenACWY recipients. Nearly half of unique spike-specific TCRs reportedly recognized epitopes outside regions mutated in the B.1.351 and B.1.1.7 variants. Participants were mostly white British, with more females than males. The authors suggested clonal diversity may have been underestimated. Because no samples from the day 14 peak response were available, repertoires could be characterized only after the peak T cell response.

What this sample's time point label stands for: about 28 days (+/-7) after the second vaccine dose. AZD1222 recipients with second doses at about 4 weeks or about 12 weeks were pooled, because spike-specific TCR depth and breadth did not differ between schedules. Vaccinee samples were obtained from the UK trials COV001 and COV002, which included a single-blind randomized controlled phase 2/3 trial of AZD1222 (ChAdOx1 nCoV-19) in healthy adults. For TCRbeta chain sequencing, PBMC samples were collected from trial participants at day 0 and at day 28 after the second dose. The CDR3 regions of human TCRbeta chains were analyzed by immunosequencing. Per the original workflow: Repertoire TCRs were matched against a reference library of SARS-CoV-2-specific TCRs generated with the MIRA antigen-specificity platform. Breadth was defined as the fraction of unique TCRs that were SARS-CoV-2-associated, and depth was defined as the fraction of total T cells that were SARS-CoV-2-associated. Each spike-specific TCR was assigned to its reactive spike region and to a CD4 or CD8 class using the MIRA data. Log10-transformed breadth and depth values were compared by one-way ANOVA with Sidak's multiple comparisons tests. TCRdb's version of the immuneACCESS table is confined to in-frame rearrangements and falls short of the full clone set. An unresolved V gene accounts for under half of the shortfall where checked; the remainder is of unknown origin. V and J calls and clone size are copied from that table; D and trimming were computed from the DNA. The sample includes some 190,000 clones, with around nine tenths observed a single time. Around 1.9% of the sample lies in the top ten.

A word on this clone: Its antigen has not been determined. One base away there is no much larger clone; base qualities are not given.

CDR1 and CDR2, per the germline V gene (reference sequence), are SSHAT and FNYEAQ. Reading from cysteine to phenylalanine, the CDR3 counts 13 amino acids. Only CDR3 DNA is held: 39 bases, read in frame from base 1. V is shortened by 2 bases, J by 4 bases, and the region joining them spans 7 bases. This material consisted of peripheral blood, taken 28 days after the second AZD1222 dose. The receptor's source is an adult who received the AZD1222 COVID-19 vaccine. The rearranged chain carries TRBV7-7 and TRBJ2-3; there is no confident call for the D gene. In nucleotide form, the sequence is TGTGCCAGCAGCTTACAATCCCCAGATACGCAGTATTTT. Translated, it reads CASSLQSPDTQYF.